The 2 T cell receptor beta chains below come from one sample, sequenced in a study of cytomegalovirus exposure and HLA in healthy donors (dated by TCRdb to 2016 to 2017). Receptor libraries were prepared by the immunoSEQ multiplex PCR assay. For the multiplex PCR, a mixture combining 60 forward primers for TCR Vbeta segments and 13 reverse primers for TCR Jbeta segments was used. Sourced from immuneACCESS, this table was stored by TCRdb with only in-frame sequences that have V and J called. A share of the clones is absent; for the studies checked, an unresolved V gene accounts for under half, and the remainder has no known explanation. This sample holds 90,000 to 140,000 clones; 76% were observed only once. Roughly 8.2% of the sample is taken by the ten largest. Sequencing was done on a sample of PBMCs. These receptors were obtained from a man aged 35-49 years in good health and CMV-seropositive.

This clone has a handful of counts. V and J are TRBV10-3 and TRBJ1-3, with D unclear. Deletions cut 2 bases from V and 0 bases from J, with 8 bases between. Germline lookup yields CDR1 ENHRY and CDR2 SYGVKD. The CDR3 covers 15 residues. CDR3 coding DNA: TGTGCCATCAGTGAGCCCTATTACTCTGGAAACACCATATATTTT. Protein product: CAISEPYYSGNTIYF.

V usage is TRBV7-9 and J usage is TRBJ2-1; D perhaps matches TRBD2 (5 bases). CDR1 and CDR2 from the germline V gene are SEHNR and FQNEAQ (reference sequence). The CDR3 length is 15 residues. Trimming cost V 6 bases and J 0 bases, with 12 bases left between them. This chain's CDR3 is CASSLKGSSYNEQFF. The CDR3 nucleotides read TGTGCCAGCAGTCTGAAAGGGAGCTCCTACAATGAGCAGTTCTTC.